A single sample gave rise to the 21 T cell receptor beta chains below, sequenced in a study of radiation and T cells in renal cell carcinoma (dated by TCRdb to about 2020). Receptor amplification or capture employed the immunoSEQ multiplex PCR assay. Not all clones reach the TCRdb copy of this immuneACCESS table, which keeps in-frame sequences only. Checked studies attribute under half of the gap to unresolved V genes and leave the rest unexplained. This sample comprises 150,000 or so clones, roughly nine tenths of them detected only once. Jointly, the top ten make up roughly 4% of the sample. The label giving this sample's time point can be read as: baseline pretreatment blood. Read against the paper, the sample's treatment or condition label means: 15 Gy SBRT to primary tumor, nephrectomy 4 weeks later. The sample in question was blood, obtained from a patient whose treatment included radiotherapy and nephrectomy. The source of these receptors is a woman aged 70-85 years with renal cell carcinoma.

V and J are TRBV5-1 and TRBJ1-1; no firm D call. This CDR3 contains 14 residues. V was clipped by 5 bases and J by 0 bases, with 11 bases between them. Germline CDR1 SGHRS, CDR2 YFSETQ. The CDR3 region has the DNA TGCGCCAGCAGGCCGGGGAGAGTGAACACTGAAGCTTTCTTT. It codes for CASRPGRVNTEAFF. Variable domain in full (rest from reference TRBV5-1 and TRBJ1-1): KAGVTQTPRYLIKTRGQQVTLSCSPISGHRSVSWYQQTPGQGLQFLFEYFSETQRNKGNFPGRFSGRQFSNSRSEMNVSTLELGDSALYLCASRPGRVNTEAFFGQGTRLTVV.

The V and J genes are TRBV5-6 and TRBJ2-5; D is uncertain. V was pared by 4 bases and J by 5 bases, with 12 bases between. Germline CDR1 reads SGHDT; CDR2 reads YYEEEE. The CDR3 covers 13 residues. In DNA, the CDR3 is TGTGCCAGCAGCCCAAACCTATGGGAGACCCAGTACTTC. Its translation is CASSPNLWETQYF.

A single count supports this clone. The chain employs TRBV5-1 and TRBJ1-1, with D unclear. Germline CDR1 SGHRS, CDR2 YFSETQ. The CDR3 contains 14 residues. V lost 4 bases and J 4 bases, leaving 14 bases between the germline ends. The CDR3 DNA follows: TGCGCCAGCAGCCTTGACGGCCTTGGCACTGAAGCTTTCTTT. This codes for CASSLDGLGTEAFF.

This clone was seen only once. The chain couples TRBV2 to TRBJ1-2; D is ambiguous. V lost 7 bases to trimming and J lost 0 bases, with 12 bases between them. This CDR3 is 14 amino acids long. Germline CDR1 reads SNHLY; CDR2 reads FYNNEI. The CDR3 reads CASTTQLANYGYTF. The CDR3 DNA reads as TGTGCCAGCACTACCCAGCTTGCTAACTATGGCTACACCTTC.

This clone was found once. As DNA, the CDR3 is TGTGCCAGCAGCTCATATGACAGGGATCAAGAGACCCAGTACTTC. This codes for CASSSYDRDQETQYF. The rearrangement joins TRBV5-6 to TRBJ2-5, with 7 bases fitting TRBD1. CDR1 is SGHDT and CDR2 is YYEEEE in the germline V gene. Trimming took 3 bases from V and 2 from J; bases not matched to a gene: 7. This CDR3 comprises 15 residues.

Written as DNA, the CDR3 is TGTGCCAGCAGTTTAGGGCTATACAATGAGCAGTTCTTC. The encoded protein is CASSLGLYNEQFF. The chain is built from TRBV6-5 and TRBJ2-1, with D hard to call. Looked up from germline, CDR1 is MNHEY and CDR2 is SVGAGI. Trimming took off 4 bases at V and 4 bases at J, with 8 bases between the two ends. CDR3 length: 13 residues.

V gene TRBV6-1 combines with J gene TRBJ1-5; possible D gene TRBD1, 5 bases. CDR3 size: 15 residues. The V gene lost 7 bases and the J gene lost 1 base, with 14 bases spanning the gap. The germline gives CDR1 MNHNS, CDR2 SASEGT. The CDR3 DNA reads TGTGCCAGCATTAACCCCTGGGGGAGCAATCAGCCCCAGCATTTT. As protein: CASINPWGSNQPQHF.

This chain links TRBV19 with TRBJ1-1; TRBD1 matches 9 bases. Per the germline V gene, CDR1 is LNHDA and CDR2 is SQIVND (reference sequence). CDR3 length equals 13 residues. V dropped 6 bases and J dropped 4; count of bases not matched to a gene: 3. CDR3: CASRGTGTTEAFF. As DNA, the CDR3 is TGTGCCAGTAGGGGGACAGGGACCACTGAAGCTTTCTTT.

Only a few counts were recorded for this clone. The rearrangement links TRBV7-8 to TRBJ1-1; no clear D gene. The ends were cut back, 5 bases at V and 6 bases at J, with 10 bases in the middle. The CDR3 runs 12 residues. The germline V gene has CDR1 SGHVS and CDR2 FQNEAQ. CDR3 sequence (DNA): TGTGCCAGCAGCCACGACGGGGCTGAAGCTTTCTTT. Translation gives CASSHDGAEAFF. Full variable domain (missing parts from reference TRBV7-8 and TRBJ1-1): GAGVSQSPRYKVAKRGQDVALRCDPISGHVSLFWYQQALGQGPEFLTYFQNEAQLDKSGLPSDRFFAERPEGSVSTLKIQRTQQEDSAVYLCASSHDGAEAFFGQGTRLTVV.

The rearrangement uses TRBV6-1 and TRBJ1-5; D is possibly TRBD1 (5 bases). The CDR3 is 17 amino acids. CDR1 and CDR2 from the germline V gene are MNHNS and SASEGT. V lost 3 bases and J 0 bases, leaving 15 bases between the germline ends. CDR3 amino acids: CASSDRSGLSSNQPQHF. CDR3 DNA: TGTGCCAGCAGTGACCGTTCGGGACTCAGTAGCAATCAGCCCCAGCATTTT.

The chain links TRBV18 to TRBJ1-2; no firm D call. CDR1 KGHSH and CDR2 LQKENI come from the germline V gene. The CDR3 spans 16 residues. V was trimmed by 0 bases and J by 2 bases, leaving 13 bases between them. The CDR3 sequence: CASSPPSSGANYGYTF. CDR3 DNA: TGTGCCAGCTCACCACCGTCCTCGGGAGCCAACTATGGCTACACCTTC.

V gene TRBV5-1 combines with J gene TRBJ2-3; TRBD2 matches at 8 bases. Germline lookup yields CDR1 SGHRS and CDR2 YFSETQ. This CDR3 has 15 residues. J gave up 4 bases and V 4 bases, and 8 bases lay outside the gene matches. The chain's CDR3 is CASSPLPGGPDTQYF. CDR3 coding DNA: TGCGCCAGCAGCCCCCTTCCGGGGGGGCCAGATACGCAGTATTTT.

The J gene is TRBJ2-7, the V gene TRBV19, with TRBD1 as a possible D gene (5 bases). The CDR3 runs to 15 residues. CDR1 LNHDA and CDR2 SQIVND come from the germline V gene (reference sequence). V gave up 3 bases and J gave up 4 bases, with 16 bases separating them. The CDR3 is CASSIEWGLSYEQYF. CDR3 bases: TGTGCCAGTAGTATTGAGTGGGGCCTCTCGTACGAGCAGTACTTC.

The chain uses TRBV6-5 and TRBJ2-3; D uncertain. The CDR3 is 14 residues long. V dropped 2 bases and J dropped 4 bases, with 10 bases sitting between them. Germline CDR1 MNHEY, CDR2 SVGAGI. This CDR3 reads CASSYVADADTQYF. The DNA for the CDR3 is TGTGCCAGCAGTTACGTGGCAGATGCAGATACGCAGTATTTT.

This chain links TRBV19 with TRBJ1-2; TRBD1 agrees at 9 bases. V shed 10 bases and J 7 bases; nucleotides not matched to a gene: 10. Per the germline V gene, CDR1 is LNHDA and CDR2 is SQIVND (reference sequence). The CDR3 has 13 residues. The CDR3 reads CATRIGQGFGYTF. The CDR3 DNA sequence: TGTGCCACTCGAATAGGACAGGGGTTTGGCTACACCTTC.

The chain joins TRBV27 to TRBJ2-7; the match to TRBD1 covers 8 bases. V shed 5 bases, J shed 5 bases, and the junction held 14 bases outside the gene matches. This CDR3 has 16 residues. Germline V gene lookup returns CDR1 MNHEY and CDR2 SMNVEV (reference sequence). The CDR3 DNA sequence: TGTGCCAGCAGTCCAACCCCCTGGACAGGGCTCAACGAGCAGTACTTC. Protein: CASSPTPWTGLNEQYF.

V usage is TRBV5-8 and J usage is TRBJ1-6; D remains unclear. V was shortened by 0 bases and J by 7 bases, with 8 bases between the two germline ends. The CDR3 is made up of 14 amino acids. Germline V gives CDR1 SGHTS, CDR2 YDEGEE. CDR3 in amino acids: CASSLDSVNSPLHF. Here the CDR3 DNA reads TGTGCCAGCAGCTTGGATTCGGTGAATTCACCCCTCCACTTT.

This clone was counted only a few times. The chain links TRBV6-5 to TRBJ1-1; 7 nucleotides line up with TRBD1. This CDR3 region has 13 residues. V trimming: 1 base; J trimming: 7 bases; junction bases outside the gene matches: 3. Germline V gives CDR1 MNHEY, CDR2 SVGAGI. The CDR3 DNA follows: TGTGCCAGCAGTTACTTCCGGGACAGTGAAGCTTTCTTT. It is translated as CASSYFRDSEAFF.

This chain links TRBV15 with TRBJ2-6; D may be TRBD1 (6 bases). The germline CDR1 and CDR2 sequences are LNHNV and YYDKDF (reference sequence). V lost 0 bases, J lost 1 base, and 7 bases lay in between. The CDR3 covers 16 residues. In DNA, the CDR3 is TGTGCCACCAGCAGAGATACAGGGTCTGGGGCCAACGTCCTGACTTTC. Translating it yields CATSRDTGSGANVLTF. The complete variable domain, with remaining parts taken from reference TRBV15 and TRBJ2-6, reads DAMVIQNPRYQVTQFGKPVTLSCSQTLNHNVMYWYQQKSSQAPKLLFHYYDKDFNNEADTPDNFQSRRPNTSFCFLDIRSPGLGDTAMYLCATSRDTGSGANVLTFGAGSRLTVL.

The chain has TRBV27 and TRBJ2-7; TRBD1 aligns across 8 bases. This CDR3 comprises 16 residues. Looked up from germline, CDR1 is MNHEY and CDR2 is SMNVEV (reference sequence). V lost 3 bases and J lost 3; bases outside the gene matches: 10. The CDR3 sequence: CASSFLTGASIYEQYF. The CDR3 region has the DNA TGTGCCAGCAGTTTCCTGACAGGGGCCTCCATCTACGAGCAGTACTTC.

The chain has TRBV6-5 and TRBJ1-3; TRBD1 matches 7 bases. This CDR3 contains 14 residues. Germline loops: CDR1 MNHEY, CDR2 SVGAGI. V lost 8 bases to trimming and J lost 2 bases; unmatched junction nucleotides: 6. Here the CDR3 DNA reads TGTGCCAGCCAGAGACAGGGAGCTGGAAACACCATATATTTT. Translated: CASQRQGAGNTIYF.